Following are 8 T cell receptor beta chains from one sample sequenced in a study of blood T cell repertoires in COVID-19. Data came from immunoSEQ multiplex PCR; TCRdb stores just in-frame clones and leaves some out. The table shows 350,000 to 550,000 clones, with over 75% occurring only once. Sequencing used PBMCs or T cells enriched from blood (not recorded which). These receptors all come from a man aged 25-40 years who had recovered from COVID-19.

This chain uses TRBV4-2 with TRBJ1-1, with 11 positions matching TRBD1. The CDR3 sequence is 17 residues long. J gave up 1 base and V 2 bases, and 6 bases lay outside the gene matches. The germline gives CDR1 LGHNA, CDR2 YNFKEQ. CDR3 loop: CASSQPPGTGGNTEAFF. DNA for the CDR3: TGTGCCAGCAGCCAACCTCCGGGGACAGGGGGGAACACTGAAGCTTTCTTT.

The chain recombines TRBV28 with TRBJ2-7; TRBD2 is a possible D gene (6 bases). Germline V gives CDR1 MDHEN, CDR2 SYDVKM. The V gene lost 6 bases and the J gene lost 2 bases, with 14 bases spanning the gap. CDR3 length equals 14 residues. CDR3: CASSEVGGTYEQYF. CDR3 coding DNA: TGTGCCAGCAGCGAGGTCGGGGGAACCTACGAGCAGTACTTC. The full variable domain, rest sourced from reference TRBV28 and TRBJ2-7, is DVKVTQSSRYLVKRTGEKVFLECVQDMDHENMFWYRQDPGLGLRLIYFSYDVKMKEKGDIPEGYSVSREKKERFSLILESASTNQTSMYLCASSEVGGTYEQYFGPGTRLTVT.

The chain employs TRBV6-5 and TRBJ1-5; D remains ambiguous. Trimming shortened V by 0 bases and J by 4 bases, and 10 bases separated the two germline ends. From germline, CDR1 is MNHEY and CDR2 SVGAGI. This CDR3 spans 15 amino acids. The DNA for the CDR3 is TGTGCCAGCAGTTACTCGATGGCGGGAAATCAGCCCCAGCATTTT. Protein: CASSYSMAGNQPQHF.

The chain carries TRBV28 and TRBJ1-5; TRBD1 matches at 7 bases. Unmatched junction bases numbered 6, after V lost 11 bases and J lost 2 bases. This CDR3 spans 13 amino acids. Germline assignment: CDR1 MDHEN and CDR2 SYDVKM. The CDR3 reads CAGGTVGNQPQHF. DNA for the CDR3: TGTGCCGGGGGGACAGTCGGCAATCAGCCCCAGCATTTT.

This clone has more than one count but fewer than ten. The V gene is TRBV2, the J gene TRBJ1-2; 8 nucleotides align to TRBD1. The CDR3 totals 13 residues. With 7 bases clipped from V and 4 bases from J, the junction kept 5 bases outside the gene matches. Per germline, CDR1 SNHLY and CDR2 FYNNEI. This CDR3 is CASMVGQGYGYTF. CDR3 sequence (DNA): TGTGCCAGCATGGTCGGACAGGGCTATGGCTACACCTTC.

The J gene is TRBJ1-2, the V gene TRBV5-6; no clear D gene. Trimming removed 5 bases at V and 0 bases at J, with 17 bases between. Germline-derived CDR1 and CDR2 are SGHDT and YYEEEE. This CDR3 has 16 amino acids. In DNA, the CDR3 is TGTGCCAGCAGGAAACTGAAGACGGGAGCTAACTATGGCTACACCTTC. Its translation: CASRKLKTGANYGYTF.

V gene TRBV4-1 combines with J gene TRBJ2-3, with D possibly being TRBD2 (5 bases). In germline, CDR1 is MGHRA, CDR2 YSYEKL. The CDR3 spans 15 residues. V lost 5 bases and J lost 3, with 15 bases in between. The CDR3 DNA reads TGCGCCAGCAGCAGTGAAGAGGGCCGGACAGATACGCAGTATTTT. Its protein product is CASSSEEGRTDTQYF.

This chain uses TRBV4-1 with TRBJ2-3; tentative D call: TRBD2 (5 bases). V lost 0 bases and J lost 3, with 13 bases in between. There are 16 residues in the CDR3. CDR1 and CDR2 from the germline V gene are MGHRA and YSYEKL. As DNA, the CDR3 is TGCGCCAGCAGCCAAGAAGGAACGGGATTTACAGATACGCAGTATTTT. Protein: CASSQEGTGFTDTQYF.